This T cell receptor (beta chain) was captured by sequencing in a study of T cell responses to AZD1222 COVID-19 vaccine. Study details: Some second doses came at about 4 weeks and others at about 12 weeks; these were pooled.

Data came from immunoSEQ multiplex PCR; TCRdb stores just in-frame clones and leaves some out. The data show 130,000 to 150,000 clones, around 87% seen once. Study-wide results and limits: The peak T cell response came first, and repertoires were sampled only after it.

About this clone itself: The antigen is undetermined.

Trimming pared 9 bases from V and 10 bases from J, leaving 14 bases between. CDR1 KGHDR and CDR2 SFDVKD come from the germline V gene. This CDR3 spans 11 amino acids. The J gene is TRBJ1-1, the V gene TRBV24-1; no clear D gene. This TCR derives from an adult in good health. The specimen was peripheral blood, collected on day 0 of AZD1222 vaccination. CDR3 nucleotide sequence: TGTGCCACCGAAAAGGGTTTGCGAGCTTTCTTT. Its protein product is CATEKGLRAFF.